This TCR beta chain appears in the sequencing data of a study of blood T cell repertoires in COVID-19. For the study at large: Researchers got acute and convalescent COVID-19 samples from the United States, Italy and Spain. In each case, the material was cDNA or gDNA derived from T cells, B-cell-depleted T cells, or PBMCs.

V lost 5 bases, J lost 3 bases, and 10 bases stayed unmatched. CDR3 length equals 16 residues. Germline CDR1 SEHNR, CDR2 FQNEAQ (reference sequence). This clone has a single count. In the authors' methods: Researchers report that nucleated cell counts were estimated from reference gene primer amplification. Here immunoSEQ multiplex PCR was the method, and the copy in TCRdb shows in-frame clones only, minus some. That table furnishes V, J and clone size, whereas the DNA furnished D and trimming. The data show around 97,000 clones, approximately 84% seen once. The rearrangement links TRBV7-9 to TRBJ2-3; 8 bases align to TRBD2. The sequenced sample was peripheral blood. This receptor was obtained from a man in his 70s with acute or convalescent COVID-19. CDR3 bases: TGTGCCAGCAGCCCCCCGGGACTAGAGGTGACAGATACGCAGTATTTT. Amino acid sequence: CASSPPGLEVTDTQYF.